The 18 T cell receptor beta chains listed next were all sequenced from one sample in a study of cytomegalovirus exposure and HLA in healthy donors. PCR involved 60 Vbeta and 13 Jbeta primers. Only in-frame clones appear in the TCRdb table, and some are missing; sequencing was by immunoSEQ multiplex PCR. The sample includes about 190,000 clones, approximately 88% seen only once; the top ten take approximately 1.2%. The sequenced sample consisted of PBMCs. The source is a boy younger than 10 in good health and CMV-seronegative.

This chain joins TRBV5-6 and TRBJ1-5; the match to TRBD1 covers 9 bases. This CDR3 has 17 amino acids. The germline V gene encodes CDR1 SGHDT and CDR2 YYEEEE. Trimming took 0 bases from V and 5 from J; bases not matched to a gene: 9. The CDR3 sequence: CASSLGPTGGIDQPQHF. In DNA form, the CDR3 reads TGTGCCAGCAGCTTGGGGCCCACAGGGGGCATCGATCAGCCCCAGCATTTT.

The table lists this clone with a count of one. The chain couples TRBV7-2 to TRBJ2-5; 9 positions agree with TRBD2. V shed 5 bases and J 1 base; nucleotides not matched to a gene: 14. CDR3 size: 18 residues. Germline assignment: CDR1 SGHTA and CDR2 FQGNSA. CDR3 loop: CASSKRVSGSISQETQYF. The CDR3 DNA sequence: TGTGCCAGCAGCAAAAGGGTTAGCGGGAGTATATCCCAAGAGACCCAGTACTTC. Filled out from reference TRBV7-2 and TRBJ2-5, the complete variable domain reads GAGVSQSPSNKVTEKGKDVELRCDPISGHTALYWYRQSLGQGLEFLIYFQGNSAPDKSGLPSDRFSAERTGGSVSTLTIQRTQQEDSAVYLCASSKRVSGSISQETQYFGPGTRLLVL.

The gene calls are TRBV18 and TRBJ1-1; D might be TRBD1 (5 bases). The germline V gene encodes CDR1 KGHSH and CDR2 LQKENI. The CDR3 covers 13 residues. The V end was cut by 2 bases, the J end by 7 bases, with 11 bases between. DNA for the CDR3: TGTGCCAGCTCACCAAGGTCAGGGAATGAAGCTTTCTTT. Encoded protein: CASSPRSGNEAFF.

V is TRBV7-9 and J is TRBJ2-7; 7 bases align to TRBD2. CDR3 length: 14 amino acids. Germline trimming cut 8 bases from V and 0 bases from J; bases unmatched to any gene: 7. CDR1 and CDR2 from the germline V gene are SEHNR and FQNEAQ (reference sequence). Here the CDR3 DNA reads TGTGCCAGCGTAGAAGGGAGGGGCTCCTACGAGCAGTACTTC. Protein sequence: CASVEGRGSYEQYF.

Only one count was recorded for this clone. The chain employs TRBV27 and TRBJ1-2; a possible D gene is TRBD1 (5 bases). Germline CDR1 MNHEY, CDR2 SMNVEV (reference sequence). The length of the CDR3 is 14 residues. Trimming stripped 5 bases from V and 8 bases from J, with 18 bases between. In nucleotides, the CDR3 is TGTGCCAGCAGTCCAACCCGGGCCTCAGGGGGCTACACCTTC. This encodes CASSPTRASGGYTF.

This clone was seen only once. This chain joins TRBV5-1 and TRBJ1-6; D uncertain. This CDR3 contains 16 residues. The V end was cut by 2 bases, the J end by 10 bases, with 19 bases between. The germline V gene has CDR1 SGHRS and CDR2 YFSETQ. The CDR3 loop is CASSFAGRGGQSPLHF. In DNA, the CDR3 is TGCGCCAGCAGCTTTGCTGGGAGAGGAGGGCAATCACCCCTCCACTTT.

The rearrangement links TRBV9 to TRBJ2-1; 8 bases are shared with TRBD2. Losses at the gene ends were 3 bases for V and 6 bases for J; bases not matched to a gene: 8. The CDR3 extends over 15 amino acids. Germline V gene data show CDR1 as SGDLS and CDR2 as YYNGEE. CDR3 loop: CASSESGGRLNEQFF. In DNA form, the CDR3 reads TGTGCCAGCAGCGAGAGCGGGGGACGGCTCAATGAGCAGTTCTTC.

The sample holds a few counts of this clone. V usage is TRBV4-1 and J usage is TRBJ2-2; 9 bases line up with TRBD2. With 0 bases clipped from V and 5 bases from J, the junction kept 7 bases outside the gene matches. The CDR3 has 17 amino acids. In germline, CDR1 is MGHRA, CDR2 YSYEKL. In DNA, the CDR3 is TGCGCCAGCAGCCAAGATCGGCTAGCGGGAATTACCGGGGAGCTGTTTTTT. This encodes CASSQDRLAGITGELFF.

The chain combines TRBV7-2 with TRBJ1-1; TRBD1 matches at 8 bases. V lost 1 base and J lost 3; bases outside the gene matches: 1. This CDR3 is 14 amino acids long. CDR1 SGHTA and CDR2 FQGNSA come from the germline V gene. The CDR3 DNA follows: TGTGCCAGCAGCTTAGAACAGGGGGACACTGAAGCTTTCTTT. Translating gives CASSLEQGDTEAFF.

The chain carries TRBV19 and TRBJ1-3; D uncertain. CDR1 and CDR2 from the germline V gene are LNHDA and SQIVND (reference sequence). The CDR3 spans 15 residues. Between the trimmed V and J ends, which lost 5 bases and 1 base, there was a span of 12 bases. CDR3 nucleotides: TGTGCCAGTAGTCGGAGCGGGGTTTCTGGAAACACCATATATTTT. It encodes CASSRSGVSGNTIYF. The whole variable domain, filled in from reference TRBV19 and TRBJ1-3, reads DGGITQSPKYLFRKEGQNVTLSCEQNLNHDAMYWYRQDPGQGLRLIYYSQIVNDFQKGDIAEGYSVSREKKESFPLTVTSAQKNPTAFYLCASSRSGVSGNTIYFGEGSWLTVV.

The chain combines TRBV9 with TRBJ2-5, with D uncertain. Trimming cost V 4 bases and J 1 base, with 8 bases left between them. CDR1 is SGDLS, CDR2 YYNGEE, per germline. The CDR3 sequence is 13 residues long. The CDR3 DNA follows: TGTGCCAGCAGCCCCCTCCCCCAAGAGACCCAGTACTTC. This codes for CASSPLPQETQYF. The entire variable domain, with the rest obtained from reference TRBV9 and TRBJ2-5, is as follows: DSGVTQTPKHLITATGQRVTLRCSPRSGDLSVYWYQQSLDQGLQFLIQYYNGEERAKGNILERFSAQQFPDLHSELNLSSLELGDSALYFCASSPLPQETQYFGPGTRLLVL.

Turning to this clone: A junction boundary mismatches the germline segment, possibly from a read error. The V and J genes are TRBV6-5 and TRBJ1-2, with D possibly matching TRBD1 (5 bases). Germline lookup yields CDR1 MNHEY and CDR2 SVGAGI. The CDR3 covers 15 residues. CDR3 DNA: TGTGTCAGCAGTTACTCTAATCAGGGCCGCAATGGCTACACCTTC. Translation: CVSSYSNQGRNGYTF.

The gene calls are TRBV10-3 and TRBJ2-1; D is undetermined. Germline V gene sequence: CDR1 ENHRY, CDR2 SYGVKD. The V end was cut by 7 bases, the J end by 6 bases, with 10 bases between. The CDR3 is made up of 12 amino acids. This CDR3 is CAITATSNEQFF. The DNA of the CDR3 is TGTGCCATCACAGCGACCAGCAATGAGCAGTTCTTC.

CDR3 sequence (DNA): TGTGCCAGCAGTCAAACAGGTGAAGGCGGCTACACCTTC. This translates into CASSQTGEGGYTF. The chain couples TRBV6-5 to TRBJ1-2; tentative D call: TRBD1 (5 bases). The germline V and J ends were trimmed by 5 bases and 8 bases, with 15 bases remaining between them. The CDR3 consists of 13 residues. Germline lookup yields CDR1 MNHEY and CDR2 SVGAGI.

The V call is TRBV14, the J call TRBJ1-1; D uncertain. The CDR3 consists of 13 residues. Trimming took off 6 bases at V and 5 bases at J, with 13 bases between the two ends. Germline-derived CDR1 and CDR2 are SGHDN and FVKESK. As DNA, the CDR3 is TGTGCCAGCAGTCCGGGAACCAATACTGAAGCTTTCTTT. Encoded protein: CASSPGTNTEAFF.

This sequence joins TRBV18 and TRBJ2-3, with 9 bases fitting TRBD2. The CDR3 runs 16 residues. V shed 3 bases and J 2 bases; nucleotides not matched to a gene: 6. Germline V lookup: CDR1 KGHSH, CDR2 LQKENI. The CDR3 region is CASSPVAGELTDTQYF. CDR3 DNA: TGTGCCAGCTCACCCGTAGCGGGGGAGCTCACAGATACGCAGTATTTT.

This chain's CDR3 is CASSLAGGSSYNEQFF. The CDR3 DNA reads TGCGCCAGCAGCTTGGCGGGGGGCTCTTCCTACAATGAGCAGTTCTTC. This rearrangement joins TRBV5-1 to TRBJ2-1, with D perhaps matching TRBD2 (7 bases). The CDR3 runs to 16 residues. Per germline, CDR1 SGHRS and CDR2 YFSETQ. V lost 0 bases and J 1 base, leaving 11 bases between the germline ends.

The chain couples TRBV9 to TRBJ2-1; TRBD1 aligns across 8 bases. The CDR3 extends over 15 amino acids. The V gene end was trimmed by 1 base and the J gene end by 5 bases; junction bases not matched to a gene: 5. Germline V gives CDR1 SGDLS, CDR2 YYNGEE. The CDR3 DNA sequence: TGTGCCAGCAGCGTATCAGGGGGCTTGAACAATGAGCAGTTCTTC. The encoded protein is CASSVSGGLNNEQFF.